The 11 T cell receptor beta chains below were found in one sample sequenced in a study of a mutant IDH1 vaccine in newly diagnosed glioma. Time point described: week 5, during vaccination. Every vaccination contained 300 ug of the mutant IDH1 20-mer peptide and was paired with topical imiquimod. Produced via immunoSEQ multiplex PCR; TCRdb's table is partial and in-frame only. The sample consists of about 40,000 clones, roughly 92% of them appearing once. Their antigens remain unidentified. Sequenced material: PBMCs, taken from a glioma patient whose treatment included an IDH1 peptide vaccine. The receptors here all came from a man aged 45-60 years with glioma.

This clone has a single count. V is TRBV28 and J is TRBJ1-2; perhaps TRBD1 as D (6 bases). V lost 4 bases and J 12 bases, leaving 18 bases between the germline ends. This CDR3 is built from 13 residues. Germline CDR1 reads MDHEN; CDR2 reads SYDVKM. The CDR3 sequence is CASSSGTRTAHTF. In nucleotides, the CDR3 is TGTGCCAGCAGTTCCGGGACAAGGACGGCCCACACCTTC.

V gene TRBV12-5 combines with J gene TRBJ2-2; 11 nucleotides match TRBD2. The ends lost 3 bases at V and 7 bases at J; junction bases unmatched: 7. The CDR3 is made up of 16 amino acids. Germline V gene sequence: CDR1 LGHNT, CDR2 FRNRAP. The CDR3 sequence: CASGFASGGYIGELFF. DNA of the CDR3: TGTGCTAGTGGTTTCGCTAGCGGGGGGTATATCGGGGAGCTGTTTTTT.

This chain joins TRBV19 and TRBJ2-1; 7 bases line up with TRBD1. Germline-derived CDR1 and CDR2 are LNHDA and SQIVND (reference sequence). The V and J ends lost 2 bases and 2 bases, in that order; junction bases with no gene match: 3. The CDR3 has 15 residues. The CDR3 here is CASSITGVAYNEQFF. The CDR3, as DNA: TGTGCCAGTAGTATAACAGGGGTGGCCTACAATGAGCAGTTCTTC.

The J gene is TRBJ1-4, the V gene TRBV29-1; perhaps TRBD1 as D (5 bases). The CDR3 has 12 residues. The germline V and J ends were trimmed by 3 bases and 8 bases, with 10 bases remaining between them. Germline CDR1 reads SQVTM; CDR2 reads ANQGSEA. As DNA, the CDR3 is TGCAGCGTTGATGGGAGGGACGAAAAACTGTTTTTT. Encoded protein: CSVDGRDEKLFF.

The V gene is TRBV19, the J gene TRBJ2-5; 8 nucleotides match TRBD1. The germline CDR1 and CDR2 sequences are LNHDA and SQIVND (reference sequence). The CDR3 spans 13 residues. The ends lost 10 bases at V and 5 bases at J; junction bases unmatched: 9. The CDR3 reads CATRSGGRETQYF. DNA of the CDR3: TGTGCCACCCGGTCAGGGGGCAGGGAGACCCAGTACTTC.

The V and J genes are TRBV6-1 and TRBJ1-2; TRBD1 is a possible D gene (5 bases). This CDR3 contains 15 residues. From germline, CDR1 is MNHNS and CDR2 SASEGT. V lost 5 bases to trimming and J lost 4 bases, with 17 bases between them. The CDR3 DNA is TGTGCCAGCAGTCCCCGTGGGGGGGGATTCTATGGCTACACCTTC. It yields the protein CASSPRGGGFYGYTF.

On this clone: The junction departs from the called germline gene at one end, perhaps through a read error. The chain recombines TRBV11-2 with TRBJ2-7; tentatively, D is TRBD2 (6 bases). Per the germline V gene, CDR1 is SGHAT and CDR2 is FQNNGV. The CDR3 runs 15 residues. CDR3 sequence reads: CASTKSSGDSYELYF. In DNA, the CDR3 is TGTGCCAGCACCAAGTCTTCGGGGGACTCCTACGAGCTGTACTTC.

The chain recombines TRBV29-1 with TRBJ2-3, with 15 bases matching TRBD2. The CDR3 length is 15 residues. Germline V gene data show CDR1 as SQVTM and CDR2 as ANQGSEA. Trimming at V came to 6 bases and at J to 5 bases, leaving 6 bases not matched to a gene. CDR3 amino acids: CSVGLAGGPRDTQYF. In DNA, the CDR3 is TGCAGCGTAGGACTAGCGGGAGGGCCGAGAGATACGCAGTATTTT.

In this sample, this clone turned up once. V usage is TRBV27 and J usage is TRBJ1-5; TRBD1 matches 9 bases. Germline V CDR1 and CDR2: MNHEY, SMNVEV (reference sequence). CDR3 length equals 18 residues. The V segment lost 5 bases and the J segment 0 bases; nucleotides outside the gene matches: 11. CDR3 region: CASSPGTGRGYSNQPQHF. Here the CDR3 DNA reads TGTGCCAGCAGTCCTGGGACAGGGCGGGGGTATAGCAATCAGCCCCAGCATTTT.

The J gene is TRBJ2-1, the V gene TRBV15; D is unclear. Trimming stripped 1 base from V and 5 bases from J, with 6 bases between. The CDR3 extends over 13 amino acids. Germline V gives CDR1 LNHNV, CDR2 YYDKDF (reference sequence). CDR3 loop: CATSRASHNEQFF. CDR3 nucleotide sequence: TGTGCCACCAGCAGAGCCAGCCACAATGAGCAGTTCTTC. The full variable domain, completed using reference TRBV15 and TRBJ2-1, is DAMVIQNPRYQVTQFGKPVTLSCSQTLNHNVMYWYQQKSSQAPKLLFHYYDKDFNNEADTPDNFQSRRPNTSFCFLDIRSPGLGDTAMYLCATSRASHNEQFFGPGTRLTVL.

CDR3 DNA sequence: TGTGCCAGCAGCTTAGCCGGACACACAGATACGCAGTATTTT. Amino acids: CASSLAGHTDTQYF. The chain is built from TRBV7-9 and TRBJ2-3, with D perhaps matching TRBD1 (5 bases). The CDR3 is 14 residues long. CDR1 is SEHNR and CDR2 is FQNEAQ in the germline V gene (reference sequence). Trimming shortened V by 0 bases and J by 2 bases, and 6 bases separated the two germline ends.